These 3 T cell receptor beta chains share one sample of origin, sequenced in a study of beta chain features in type 1 diabetes. The isolated RNA, all of it, was reverse transcribed, so expressed TCRB transcripts were what got sequenced. TCRdb's table, derived via immunoSEQ multiplex PCR, lists solely in-frame clones and lacks some. The profile shows roughly 230,000 clones, around 9.6% of them singletons. The sequenced sample consisted of naive CD4+ T cells from blood. The receptor set was obtained from a woman aged 18-29 years in good health.

This clone was observed a few times. The chain recombines TRBV5-4 with TRBJ2-3; TRBD1 agrees at 7 bases. The trim removed 4 bases at V and 1 base at J, leaving 9 bases unmatched. The germline V gene encodes CDR1 SGHNT and CDR2 YYREEE (reference sequence). This CDR3 is 16 amino acids long. DNA for the CDR3: TGTGCCAGCAGCAGTGGACAGGCGGGTGGCACAGATACGCAGTATTTT. Translating gives CASSSGQAGGTDTQYF.

This clone showed up just a few times. The chain carries TRBV5-1 and TRBJ2-1, with D perhaps TRBD2 (5 bases). CDR3 length: 15 amino acids. Germline values: CDR1 SGHRS, CDR2 YFSETQ. Trimming pared 0 bases from V and 7 bases from J, leaving 14 bases between. DNA for the CDR3: TGCGCCAGCAGCTTGGCCAACGTACTAGGGAATGAGCAGTTCTTC. Amino acids: CASSLANVLGNEQFF.

This chain joins TRBV5-1 and TRBJ2-1, with TRBD1 matching 7 bases. CDR1 and CDR2 from the germline V gene are SGHRS and YFSETQ. V was clipped by 0 bases and J by 2 bases; unmatched bases: 5. CDR3 length: 16 amino acids. CDR3 sequence: CASSLATGVAYNEQFF. The DNA for the CDR3 is TGCGCCAGCAGCTTGGCCACAGGGGTGGCCTACAATGAGCAGTTCTTC.